The 15 T cell receptor beta chains presented below share a single source sample, sequenced in a study of Ad26.COV2.S vaccination and SARS-CoV-2 variants. Treatment noted: roughly 18 received Ad26.COV2.S at low or high dose, single or two shots; 5 received placebo; per-sample allocation not given. The investigators took samples on day 63 after the first vaccine or placebo injection. Using immunoSEQ multiplex PCR, the repertoire was profiled, and TCRdb retains in-frame clones only, with some absent. The sample lists hundreds of thousands of clones; approximately 89% were seen once. The source was peripheral blood, collected in a trial of Ad26.COV2.S vaccine versus placebo. Receptors were obtained from a person between 18 and 65 years old who received the Ad26.COV2.S COVID-19 vaccine or a placebo.

The CDR3 nucleotides read TGTGCCAGCAGCCTGTGGACAGGGCCTCTTCGACAGCCCCAGCATTTT. It yields the protein CASSLWTGPLRQPQHF. The chain recombines TRBV5-6 with TRBJ1-5, with 8 bases aligning to TRBD1. CDR3 length: 16 amino acids. Unmatched junction bases numbered 13, after V lost 4 bases and J lost 7 bases. Germline CDR1 is SGHDT and CDR2 is YYEEEE.

For this clone: In the same sample, other DNA sequences code for this CDR3. This rearrangement joins TRBV13 to TRBJ2-7, with TRBD2 matching 7 bases. This CDR3 comprises 14 residues. V trimming: 4 bases; J trimming: 2 bases; junction bases outside the gene matches: 5. Germline CDR1 is PRHDT and CDR2 is FYEKMQ (reference sequence). CDR3 region: CASSSSGTTYEQYF. The CDR3 DNA follows: TGTGCCAGCAGCTCCAGCGGGACGACCTACGAGCAGTACTTC. Full variable domain (rest looked up from reference TRBV13 and TRBJ2-7): AAGVIQSPRHLIKEKRETATLKCYPIPRHDTVYWYQQGPGQDPQFLISFYEKMQSDKGSIPDRFSAQQFSDYHSELNMSSLELGDSALYFCASSSSGTTYEQYFGPGTRLTVT.

This sequence joins TRBV5-4 and TRBJ1-6, with 10 bases that match TRBD1. This CDR3 spans 16 amino acids. The junction had 6 bases not matched to a gene; V was cut back by 4 bases and J by 5 bases. CDR1 is SGHNT and CDR2 is YYREEE in the germline V gene (reference sequence). CDR3 sequence (DNA): TGTGCCAGCAGCGTGGGAGGGACAGGGGATAATTCACCCCTCCACTTT. This encodes CASSVGGTGDNSPLHF.

The chain has TRBV27 and TRBJ1-6; TRBD1 matches 8 bases. The CDR3 is made up of 14 amino acids. The germline gives CDR1 MNHEY, CDR2 SMNVEV (reference sequence). V lost 4 bases and J lost 9; bases outside the gene matches: 5. DNA for the CDR3: TGTGCCAGCAGTTCAGGGGGCGCCTCTTCACCCCTCCACTTT. Its protein is CASSSGGASSPLHF.

Only one count was recorded for this clone. The chain joins TRBV29-1 to TRBJ2-3; D is unclear. V lost 3 bases and J 6 bases, leaving 4 bases between the germline ends. The CDR3 loop spans 10 amino acids. Germline-derived CDR1 and CDR2 are SQVTM and ANQGSEA. The CDR3 region has the DNA TGCAGCGTTGAGGGGGATACGCAGTATTTT. It codes for CSVEGDTQYF.

The chain has TRBV10-3 and TRBJ2-3; 7 bases map to TRBD2. The junction had 21 bases not matched to a gene; V was cut back by 6 bases and J by 6 bases. Germline CDR1 and CDR2: ENHRY and SYGVKD. The CDR3 runs to 18 residues. The CDR3 nucleotides read TGTGCCATCAGCGAGCCCAGCGGGACTCCTCGGGGGAGCGATACGCAGTATTTT. Protein sequence: CAISEPSGTPRGSDTQYF.

This clone was detected only a few times. The CDR3 protein is CATSVVRGRNYGYTF. As DNA, the CDR3 is TGTGCCACCAGTGTTGTAAGAGGGCGCAACTATGGCTACACCTTC. The V call is TRBV24-1, the J call TRBJ1-2; D remains ambiguous. There are 15 residues in the CDR3. V lost 5 bases and J lost 2, with 14 bases in between. The germline V gene has CDR1 KGHDR and CDR2 SFDVKD.

V and J are TRBV19 and TRBJ2-5; maybe TRBD1 (8 bases). V was cut by 5 bases and J by 4 bases, with 14 bases left in between. The CDR3 is 14 amino acids. Germline V gene sequence: CDR1 LNHDA, CDR2 SQIVND (reference sequence). The CDR3 is CASSATGEGETQYF. The CDR3 nucleotides read TGTGCCAGTAGTGCGACAGGGGAGGGAGAGACCCAGTACTTC.

The sample holds many counts of this clone. V and J are TRBV6-2 or TRBV6-3 and TRBJ1-2; no clear D gene. The CDR3 is 12 amino acids. Germline V gene data show CDR1 as MNHEY and CDR2 as SVGEGT. Trimming took off 7 bases at V and 5 bases at J, with 11 bases between the two ends. Here the CDR3 DNA reads TGTGCCAGCACCCCGGGCTTTTATGGCTACACCTTC. Its translation is CASTPGFYGYTF.

The chain employs TRBV5-4 and TRBJ1-2; 11 bases line up with TRBD1. The CDR3 totals 14 residues. The V and J ends lost 4 bases and 7 bases, in that order; junction bases with no gene match: 6. Germline-derived CDR1 and CDR2 are SGHNT and YYREEE (reference sequence). The CDR3 is CASSPDRGLGGYTF. The CDR3 DNA reads TGTGCCAGCAGCCCGGACAGGGGGCTTGGTGGCTACACCTTC.

V usage is TRBV2 and J usage is TRBJ1-4; D gene uncertain. This CDR3 is 10 amino acids long. V was trimmed by 4 bases and J by 7 bases, leaving 1 base between them. Germline V CDR1 and CDR2: SNHLY, FYNNEI. CDR3 in DNA: TGTGCCAGCAGTGTTGAAAAACTGTTTTTT. This translates into CASSVEKLFF.

V is TRBV6-1 and J is TRBJ1-5; possibly TRBD1 for D (5 bases). This CDR3 is 13 amino acids long. V dropped 2 bases and J dropped 7 bases, with 9 bases sitting between them. Germline V gene lookup returns CDR1 MNHNS and CDR2 SASEGT. The CDR3 nucleotides are TGTGCCAGCAGTGAACAGGGAAACCAGCCCCAGCATTTT. Encoded protein: CASSEQGNQPQHF.

This chain links TRBV11-1 with TRBJ1-2; D not resolved. CDR3 size: 13 residues. Germline V gene sequence: CDR1 SGHAT, CDR2 FQDESV (reference sequence). V dropped 8 bases and J dropped 4 bases, with 14 bases sitting between them. CDR3 amino acids: CASFVRVFYGYTF. The CDR3 DNA sequence: TGTGCCAGCTTCGTCCGGGTTTTCTATGGCTACACCTTC.

The gene calls are TRBV7-9 and TRBJ1-1, with no clear D. This CDR3 comprises 15 residues. Trimming removed 5 bases from V and 1 base from J, with 14 bases in between. Germline V gene sequence: CDR1 SEHNR, CDR2 FQNEAQ (reference sequence). The CDR3 region has the DNA TGTGCCAGCAGCCCCTTATCGACGGGGAACACTGAAGCTTTCTTT. It codes for CASSPLSTGNTEAFF.

The rearrangement uses TRBV6-4 and TRBJ2-3; 10 bases line up with TRBD2. Unmatched junction bases numbered 6, after V lost 4 bases and J lost 14 bases. The CDR3 is 12 amino acids. The germline CDR1 and CDR2 sequences are MRHNA and SNTAGT. CDR3 sequence: CASSVTSGMLYF. The CDR3 nucleotides read TGTGCCAGCAGTGTCACTAGCGGGATGTTGTATTTT.